This TCR beta chain was recorded in a study of shared clonotypes between healthy human individuals. Study summary: Those who served as donors were a couple of women and a few men between the ages of 18 and 49.

Clones were read by immunoSEQ multiplex PCR, and TCRdb kept only the in-frame ones, dropping some. The sample holds some 1.5 million clones, roughly 96% seen once. CDR3 length equals 14 residues. Trimming pared 1 base from V and 0 bases from J, leaving 6 bases between. Germline CDR1 reads MGHRA; CDR2 reads YSYEKL. The chain employs TRBV4-1 and TRBJ1-1; possibly TRBD1 for D (5 bases). The clonotype comes from a man aged 30-40 years in good health. The source material was naive CD4+ T cells sorted from blood. Subset defined: CD45RA+ positively selected. The CDR3 spells CASSQGRVNTEAFF. CDR3 DNA sequence: TGCGCCAGCAGCCAAGGCAGGGTGAACACTGAAGCTTTCTTT.